The entry below gives a single T cell receptor (beta chain) sequence along with its context. Its antigen is undetermined. CD45RO-CCR7+CD27+CD95- defined naive CD8+ T cells. The data are from a study of CXCR3-negative and CXCR3-positive naive CD8 T cells. Study at large: TRB reads totalled about 140 million, about 1.5 +/- 0.3 million per library. Findings of the study overall: Similar TRBV-TRBJ usage characterized naive CXCR3-negative and CXCR3-positive cells; memory cells differed. For memory CD8+ cells diversity was much lower, but both naive subsets had comparably high diversity. TRB CDR3s of CXCR3-positive naive cells were more hydrophobic than those of CXCR3-negative naive cells.

The length of the CDR3 is 13 residues. Germline CDR1 reads DFQATT; CDR2 reads SNEGSKA (reference sequence). The libraries of TRB cDNA were constructed through 5' RACE using UMI labels. TCRdb re-called the 5' RACE reads and shows each CDR3 protein once, DNA omitted. The sample spans around 150,000 distinct CDR3 sequences; the ten largest clones claim 0.41%. The sequence derives from a human donor in good health. Some clones in this sample may be carry-over from other donors' samples. The material sequenced was naive CXCR3+ CD8+ T cells from blood. Described subset: CD45RO-CCR7+CD27+CD95- naive CD8+ T cells expressing CXCR3 (TNR3+). The chain couples TRBV20-1 to TRBJ1-4; the D gene TCRdb calls, TRBD1, cannot be checked with no DNA. Here the CDR3 reads CSAQTGVNEKLFF.